Below, 10 T cell receptor beta chains from the same sample are listed, as sequenced in a study of vaccination effects on CD4 cells after COVID-19. The culture ran for nine to eleven days, and then CD4+ T cells were isolated. All participants had two doses of either the BNT162b2 or mRNA-1273 vaccine. Here immunoSEQ multiplex PCR was the method, and the copy in TCRdb shows in-frame clones only, minus some. The sample yields about 73,000 clones, roughly 75% seen once. Their specific antigens are unknown. Sequencing was performed on CD4+ T cells from PBMCs cultured without peptide, taken after COVID-19 vaccination. The receptors derive from a human donor who received a COVID-19 vaccine.

V is TRBV11-2 and J is TRBJ2-7; possible D gene TRBD1, 5 bases. Germline loops: CDR1 SGHAT, CDR2 FQNNGV. This CDR3 is 13 amino acids long. The V end was cut by 2 bases, the J end by 2 bases, with 7 bases between. CDR3 in amino acids: CASSLSGPYEQYV. The CDR3 nucleotides read TGTGCCAGCAGCTTATCAGGGCCCTACGAGCAGTACGTC.

The gene calls are TRBV4-1 and TRBJ2-5, with unresolved D. CDR3 length equals 13 residues. Germline CDR1 and CDR2: MGHRA and YSYEKL. The V and J ends lost 2 bases and 5 bases respectively, with 9 bases between them. CDR3 coding DNA: TGCGCCAGCAGCCAATCTGACTGGGAGACCCAGTACTTC. Amino acid sequence: CASSQSDWETQYF.

The chain carries TRBV5-1 and TRBJ2-2, with a weak D call TRBD1 (5 bases). The germline gives CDR1 SGHRS, CDR2 YFSETQ. The CDR3 has 14 residues. The V end lost 4 bases, the J end lost 4 bases, and 11 bases lay between the germline ends. CDR3 nucleotide sequence: TGCGCCAGCAGCCCCCAGGGTTCCACCGGGGAGCTGTTTTTT. Its protein is CASSPQGSTGELFF.

This rearrangement joins TRBV6-5 to TRBJ1-3; no clear D. This CDR3 spans 16 amino acids. The germline V gene encodes CDR1 MNHEY and CDR2 SVGAGI. Trimming pared 0 bases from V and 0 bases from J, leaving 9 bases between. This chain's CDR3 is CASSYSGLLSGNTIYF. The CDR3 DNA follows: TGTGCCAGCAGTTACTCTGGACTGCTCTCTGGAAACACCATATATTTT.

The chain employs TRBV27 and TRBJ1-2; perhaps TRBD1 as D (5 bases). CDR1 MNHEY and CDR2 SMNVEV come from the germline V gene (reference sequence). Deletions cut 6 bases from V and 2 bases from J, with 13 bases between. The CDR3 is 14 residues long. CDR3 DNA: TGTGCCAGCAGGGGGGAAGGGCTAAACTATGGCTACACCTTC. Encoded protein: CASRGEGLNYGYTF.

The chain uses TRBV6-1 and TRBJ2-7; D might be TRBD2 (7 bases). Looked up from germline, CDR1 is MNHNS and CDR2 is SASEGT. The CDR3 loop spans 15 amino acids. V lost 3 bases to trimming and J lost 7 bases, with 19 bases between them. The CDR3 is CASSDIQGGFVEQYV. The CDR3 region has the DNA TGTGCCAGCAGTGATATACAGGGAGGGTTCGTTGAGCAGTACGTC.

The chain joins TRBV19 to TRBJ2-2; unclear D gene. The CDR3 has 14 residues. Per germline, CDR1 LNHDA and CDR2 SQIVND (reference sequence). The V end was cut by 3 bases, the J end by 3 bases, with 8 bases between. CDR3 sequence reads: CASSMPGDTGELFF. The CDR3, as DNA: TGTGCCAGTAGTATGCCAGGAGACACCGGGGAGCTGTTTTTT. Looking up the rest from reference TRBV19 and TRBJ2-2 gives the full variable domain: DGGITQSPKYLFRKEGQNVTLSCEQNLNHDAMYWYRQDPGQGLRLIYYSQIVNDFQKGDIAEGYSVSREKKESFPLTVTSAQKNPTAFYLCASSMPGDTGELFFGEGSRLTVL.

The chain joins TRBV2 to TRBJ2-2; D unclear. CDR3 length: 13 residues. Trimming removed 3 bases at V and 4 bases at J, with 6 bases between. Germline V gene lookup returns CDR1 SNHLY and CDR2 FYNNEI. The DNA for the CDR3 is TGTGCCAGCAGTGAGCACGGCACCGGGGAGCTGTTTTTT. Residues: CASSEHGTGELFF.

This chain connects TRBV6-6 to TRBJ1-5; a weak D match, TRBD1 (6 bases). CDR3 length equals 15 residues. CDR1 and CDR2 from the germline V gene are MNHNY and SVGAGI (reference sequence). Trimming left V 4 bases short and J 0 bases short, with 10 bases between. The CDR3 spells CASSSGRGSNQPQHF. CDR3 coding DNA: TGTGCCAGCAGTTCTGGCAGGGGTAGCAATCAGCCCCAGCATTTT.

The chain is built from TRBV6-5 and TRBJ1-5; D remains ambiguous. The CDR3 is 12 amino acids. Looked up from germline, CDR1 is MNHEY and CDR2 is SVGAGI. Trimming shortened V by 6 bases and J by 2 bases, and 5 bases separated the two germline ends. CDR3 residues: CASRDGNQPQHF. The CDR3 DNA is TGTGCCAGCAGGGACGGCAATCAGCCCCAGCATTTT.